One T cell receptor beta chain is described in this entry. One end of the junction fails to match germline, which may point to a read error. This sample was included in a study of blood T cell repertoires in COVID-19. As for the study in general: PBMCs, B-cell-depleted T cells, or T cells were the source of the cDNA or gDNA that made up the material.

Authors' methods: Amplification with reference gene primers provided the estimates of nucleated cell counts. The assay was immunoSEQ multiplex PCR, and TCRdb's table has in-frame clones only and misses some. V and J calls and clone size are as listed in that table; D and trimming were resolved from the DNA. Of around 58,000 clones in the sample, approximately 85% were seen once. The V gene's germline CDR1 is SGHTA and CDR2 FQGNSA. This CDR3 is built from 11 residues. The sample taken for sequencing was peripheral blood. This TCR was recovered from a human donor in a cohort sampled during active COVID-19. The chain links TRBV7-2 to TRBJ2-7; TRBD1 is a possible D gene (7 bases). The CDR3 loop is CASSDGTVGGF. The CDR3 coding sequence is TGTGCCAGCAGCGATGGGACAGTTGGGGGGTTC.